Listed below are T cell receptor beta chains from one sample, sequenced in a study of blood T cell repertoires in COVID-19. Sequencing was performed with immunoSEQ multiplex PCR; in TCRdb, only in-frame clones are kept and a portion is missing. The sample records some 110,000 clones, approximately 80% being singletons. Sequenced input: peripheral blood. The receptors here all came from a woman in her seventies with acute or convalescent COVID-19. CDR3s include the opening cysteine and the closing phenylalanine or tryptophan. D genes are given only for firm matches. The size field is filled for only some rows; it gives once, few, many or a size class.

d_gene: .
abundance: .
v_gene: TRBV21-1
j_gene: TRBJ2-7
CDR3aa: CASSNSSGTGDEQYF
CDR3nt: TGTGCCAGCAGCAACTCCTCCGGGACAGGGGACGAGCAGTACTTC

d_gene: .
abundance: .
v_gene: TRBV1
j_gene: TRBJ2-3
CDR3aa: CTSSQDQGVATSGVDTQYF
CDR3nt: TGCACCAGCAGCCAAGATCAAGGAGTCGCCACTAGCGGGGTGGATACGCAGTATTTT

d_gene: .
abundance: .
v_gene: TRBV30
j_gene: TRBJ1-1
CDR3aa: CAYQTGNTEAFF
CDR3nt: TGTGCCTACCAGACAGGGAACACTGAAGCTTTCTTT

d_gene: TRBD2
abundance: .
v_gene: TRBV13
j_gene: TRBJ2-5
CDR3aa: CASRRERGGQETQYF
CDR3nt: TGTGCCAGCAGGAGGGAGCGGGGGGGTCAAGAGACCCAGTACTTC

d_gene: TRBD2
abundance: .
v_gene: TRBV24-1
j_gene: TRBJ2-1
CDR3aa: CATSVWGSGGYNEQFF
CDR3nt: TGTGCCACCAGTGTTTGGGGTAGCGGGGGATACAATGAGCAGTTCTTC

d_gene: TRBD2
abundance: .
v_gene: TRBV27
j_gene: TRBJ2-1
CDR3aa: CASRGTSGGAWFF
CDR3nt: TGTGCCAGCAGAGGGACTAGCGGGGGGGCTTGGTTCTTC

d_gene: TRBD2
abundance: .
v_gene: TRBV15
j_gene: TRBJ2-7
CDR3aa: CATSKTREARYEQYF
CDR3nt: TGTGCCACCAGTAAGACCCGGGAGGCAAGATACGAGCAGTACTTC

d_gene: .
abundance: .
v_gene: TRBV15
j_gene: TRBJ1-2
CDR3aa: CATSVGTDYGYTF
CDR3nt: TGTGCCACCAGCGTAGGGACTGACTATGGCTACACCTTC

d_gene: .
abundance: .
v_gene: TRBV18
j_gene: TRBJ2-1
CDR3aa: CASSPQDYEQFF
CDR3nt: TGTGCCAGCTCGCCGCAGGATTATGAGCAGTTCTTC

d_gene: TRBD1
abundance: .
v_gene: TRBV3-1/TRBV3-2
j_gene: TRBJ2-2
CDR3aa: CASSQNRGTGELFF
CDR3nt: TGTGCCAGCAGCCAAAACAGGGGCACCGGGGAGCTGTTTTTT

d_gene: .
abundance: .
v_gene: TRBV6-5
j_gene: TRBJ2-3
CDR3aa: CASSPDSSTDTQYF
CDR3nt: TGTGCCAGCAGCCCGGACAGCTCGACAGATACGCAGTATTTT

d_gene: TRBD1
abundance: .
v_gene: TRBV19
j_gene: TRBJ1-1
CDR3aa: CASLPGQGVRAEAFF
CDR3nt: TGTGCCAGCCTCCCGGGACAGGGGGTGAGAGCTGAAGCTTTCTTT

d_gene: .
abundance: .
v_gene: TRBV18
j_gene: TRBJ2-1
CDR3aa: CASTSRESYNEQFF
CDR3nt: TGTGCCAGCACGAGTAGGGAGTCCTACAATGAGCAGTTCTTC

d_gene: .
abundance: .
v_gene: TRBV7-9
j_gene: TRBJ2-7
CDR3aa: CASSPLADRRSYEQYF
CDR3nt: TGTGCCAGCAGCCCACTTGCAGACAGGAGATCCTACGAGCAGTACTTC

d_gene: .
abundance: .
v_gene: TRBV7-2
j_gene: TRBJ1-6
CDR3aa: CASSSVGLIGLHF
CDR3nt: TGTGCCAGCAGCTCCGTCGGACTGATCGGCCTCCACTTT

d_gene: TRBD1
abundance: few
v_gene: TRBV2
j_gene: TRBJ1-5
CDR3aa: CASSKGQGNQPQHF
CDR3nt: TGTGCCAGCAGTAAGGGACAGGGGAATCAGCCCCAGCATTTT

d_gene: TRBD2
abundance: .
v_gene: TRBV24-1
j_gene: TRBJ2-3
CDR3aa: CATSDRTSGSTDTQYF
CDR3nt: TGTGCCACCAGTGACCGGACTAGCGGTAGCACAGATACGCAGTATTTT

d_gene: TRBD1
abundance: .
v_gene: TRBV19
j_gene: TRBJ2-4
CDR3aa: CAIGTGEGIQYF
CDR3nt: TGTGCCATCGGGACAGGGGAGGGCATTCAGTACTTC

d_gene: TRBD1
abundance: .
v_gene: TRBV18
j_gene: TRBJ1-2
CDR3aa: CASSPGQGAWGYTF
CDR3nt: TGTGCCAGCTCACCGGGACAGGGTGCGTGGGGCTACACCTTC

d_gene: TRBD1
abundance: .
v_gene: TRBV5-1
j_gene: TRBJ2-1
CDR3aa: CASSLGTGRNEQFF
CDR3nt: TGCGCCAGCAGCCTGGGGACAGGCCGGAATGAGCAGTTCTTC

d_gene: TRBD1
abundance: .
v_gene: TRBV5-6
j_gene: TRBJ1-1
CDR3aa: CASSFWDRGANTEAFF
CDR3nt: TGTGCCAGCAGCTTCTGGGACAGGGGAGCGAACACTGAAGCTTTCTTT

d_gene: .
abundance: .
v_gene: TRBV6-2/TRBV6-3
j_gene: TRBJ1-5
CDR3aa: CASSYYPGLEPQHF
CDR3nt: TGTGCCAGCAGTTACTATCCGGGGTTGGAGCCCCAGCATTTT

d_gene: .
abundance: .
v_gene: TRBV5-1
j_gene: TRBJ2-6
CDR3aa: CASSPWTGTSGANVLTF
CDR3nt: TGCGCCAGCAGCCCATGGACTGGAACTTCTGGGGCCAACGTCCTGACTTTC

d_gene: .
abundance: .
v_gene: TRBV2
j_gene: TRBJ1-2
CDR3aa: CASSAIQGGNGYTF
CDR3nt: TGTGCCAGCAGTGCCATCCAAGGAGGGAATGGCTACACCTTC

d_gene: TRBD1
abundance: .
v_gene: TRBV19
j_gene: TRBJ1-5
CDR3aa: CASTRDRVSQPQHF
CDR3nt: TGTGCCAGCACTAGGGACAGGGTAAGCCAGCCCCAGCATTTT

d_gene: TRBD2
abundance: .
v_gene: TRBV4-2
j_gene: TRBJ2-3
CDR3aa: CAGGEDTQYF
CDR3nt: TGTGCCGGGGGGGAAGATACGCAGTATTTT

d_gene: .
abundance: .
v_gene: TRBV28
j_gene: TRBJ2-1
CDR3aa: CASSFFNEQFF
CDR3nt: TGTGCCAGCAGTTTCTTTAATGAGCAGTTCTTC

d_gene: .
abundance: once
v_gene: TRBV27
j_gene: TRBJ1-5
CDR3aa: CASSFSSSNQPQHF
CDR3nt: TGTGCCAGCAGTTTTAGTTCTAGCAATCAGCCCCAGCATTTT

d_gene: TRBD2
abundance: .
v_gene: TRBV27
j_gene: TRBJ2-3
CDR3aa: CASSPVSGRGQGGTDTQYF
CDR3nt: TGTGCCAGCAGTCCGGTAAGCGGGAGGGGCCAGGGGGGCACAGATACGCAGTATTTT

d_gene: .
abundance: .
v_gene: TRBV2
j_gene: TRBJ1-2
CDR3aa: CASSWTGSYGYTF
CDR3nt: TGTGCCAGCAGTTGGACGGGGTCGTATGGCTACACCTTC

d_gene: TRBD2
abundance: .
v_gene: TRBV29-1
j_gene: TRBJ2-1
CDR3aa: CSGEGLAGGPYNEQFF
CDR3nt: TGCAGCGGCGAGGGACTAGCGGGAGGACCCTACAATGAGCAGTTCTTC

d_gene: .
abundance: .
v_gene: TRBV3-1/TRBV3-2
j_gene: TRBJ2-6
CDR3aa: CASSHTGSGANVLTF
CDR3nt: TGTGCCAGCAGCCACACAGGGTCTGGGGCCAACGTCCTGACTTTC

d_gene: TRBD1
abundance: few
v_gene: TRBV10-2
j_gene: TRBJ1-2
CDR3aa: CACSETGPTYGYTF
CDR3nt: TGCGCCTGCTCAGAGACAGGGCCGACCTATGGCTACACCTTC

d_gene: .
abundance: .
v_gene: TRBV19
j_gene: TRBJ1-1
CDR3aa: CASSEGRGTEAFF
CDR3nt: TGTGCCAGTAGCGAGGGACGGGGGACTGAAGCTTTCTTT

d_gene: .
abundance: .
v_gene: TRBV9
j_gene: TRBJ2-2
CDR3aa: CASSAEILTSGELFF
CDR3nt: TGTGCCAGCAGCGCCGAGATACTCACGTCCGGGGAGCTGTTTTTT

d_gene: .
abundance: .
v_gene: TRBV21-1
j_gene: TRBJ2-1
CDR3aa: CASSKEERTGETNEQFF
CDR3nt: TGTGCCAGCAGCAAAGAGGAAAGGACAGGGGAAACTAATGAGCAGTTCTTC

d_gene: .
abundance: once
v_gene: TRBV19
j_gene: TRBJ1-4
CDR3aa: CASSWGPELFF
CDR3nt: TGTGCCAGTTCCTGGGGCCCAGAACTGTTTTTT

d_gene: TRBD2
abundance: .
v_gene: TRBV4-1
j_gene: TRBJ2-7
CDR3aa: CASSQNPSGSYEQYF
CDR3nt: TGCGCCAGCAGCCAAAATCCTAGCGGGAGCTACGAGCAGTACTTC

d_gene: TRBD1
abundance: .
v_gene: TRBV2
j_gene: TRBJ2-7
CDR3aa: CASSKRTGGNEQYF
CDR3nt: TGTGCCAGCAGTAAACGGACAGGGGGAAACGAGCAGTACTTC

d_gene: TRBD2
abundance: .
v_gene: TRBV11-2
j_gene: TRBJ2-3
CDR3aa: CASSLGTSGGTDTQYF
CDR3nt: TGTGCCAGCAGCTTAGGGACTAGCGGGGGCACAGATACGCAGTATTTT

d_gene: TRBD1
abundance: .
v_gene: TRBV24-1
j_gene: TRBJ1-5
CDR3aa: CATSEGQGGQPQHF
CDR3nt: TGTGCCACCAGTGAGGGACAGGGTGGTCAGCCCCAGCATTTT